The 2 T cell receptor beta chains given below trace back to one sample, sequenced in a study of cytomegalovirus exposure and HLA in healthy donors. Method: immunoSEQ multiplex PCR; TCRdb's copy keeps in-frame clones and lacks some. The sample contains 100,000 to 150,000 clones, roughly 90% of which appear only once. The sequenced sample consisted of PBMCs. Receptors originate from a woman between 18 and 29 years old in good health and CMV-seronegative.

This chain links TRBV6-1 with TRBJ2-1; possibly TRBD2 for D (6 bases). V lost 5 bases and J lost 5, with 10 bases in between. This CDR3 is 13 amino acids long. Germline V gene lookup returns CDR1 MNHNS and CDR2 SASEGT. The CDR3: CASSSREHNEQFF. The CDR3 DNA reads TGTGCCAGCAGTTCGCGGGAACACAATGAGCAGTTCTTC.

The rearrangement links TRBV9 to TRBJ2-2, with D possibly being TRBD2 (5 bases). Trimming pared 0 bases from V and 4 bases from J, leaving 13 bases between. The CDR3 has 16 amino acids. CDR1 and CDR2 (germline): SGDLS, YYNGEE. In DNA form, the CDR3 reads TGTGCCAGCAGCGTAGCTAGGCTAGCTGCCACCGGGGAGCTGTTTTTT. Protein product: CASSVARLAATGELFF.